A single sample gave rise to the 15 T cell receptor beta chains below, sequenced in a study of T cell repertoires in aging, cancer and after chemotherapy. Multiplex touch-down PCR with TRB-A/B primers amplified rearranged V-D-J TRB sequences. TCRdb processed the multiplex PCR reads anew with MiXCR; each CDR3 protein has one entry. The profile covers some 2,500 distinct CDR3 sequences, with roughly 21% appearing a single time and about an eighth taken by the ten largest. TCR beta rearrangements were amplified from peripheral blood genomic DNA. Material: blood. All receptors come from a human donor with a solid tumor.

The count of this clonotype is one. The DNA for the CDR3 is TGCAGCGTTGCCCGGACTAGCTCTGGGGCCAACGTCCTGACTTTC. Amino acid sequence: CSVARTSSGANVLTF. V and J are TRBV29-1 and TRBJ2-6, with 7 bases identical to TRBD2. Germline CDR1 and CDR2: SQVTM and ANQGSEA. The trim removed 4 bases at V and 0 bases at J, leaving 3 bases unmatched. The CDR3 runs 15 residues.

Sample share makes this clonotype medium-sized. The J gene is TRBJ1-1, the V gene TRBV27; a possible D gene is TRBD1 (6 bases). Trimming took 3 bases from V and 5 from J, leaving 13 bases between them. CDR1 and CDR2 from the germline V gene are MNHEY and SMNVEV (reference sequence). This CDR3 has 14 amino acids. The CDR3: CASSLWQGMTEAFF. CDR3 bases: TGTGCCAGCAGTTTGTGGCAGGGGATGACTGAAGCTTTCTTT.

In its sample, this clonotype is medium-sized. The gene calls are TRBV27 and TRBJ2-2, with D possibly being TRBD2 (5 bases). This CDR3 region has 17 residues. The V end was cut by 3 bases, the J end by 7 bases, with 21 bases between. Germline-derived CDR1 and CDR2 are MNHEY and SMNVEV (reference sequence). CDR3 loop: CASSLKTGSSVGGELFF. CDR3 sequence (DNA): TGTGCCAGCAGTTTGAAGACGGGATCCTCGGTAGGCGGGGAGCTGTTTTTT.

This clonotype has a single count. The chain links TRBV5-6 to TRBJ2-5, with a possible D match to TRBD2 (6 bases). This CDR3 spans 14 amino acids. V lost 1 base to trimming and J lost 4 bases, with 11 bases between them. Germline CDR1 reads SGHDT; CDR2 reads YYEEEE. The CDR3: CASSLIGGGETQYF. In DNA form, the CDR3 reads TGTGCCAGCAGCTTGATCGGGGGAGGAGAGACCCAGTACTTC. The full variable domain, its missing parts supplied by reference TRBV5-6 and TRBJ2-5, is DAGVTQSPTHLIKTRGQQVTLRCSPKSGHDTVSWYQQALGQGPQFIFQYYEEEERQRGNFPDRFSGHQFPNYSSELNVNALLLGDSALYLCASSLIGGGETQYFGPGTRLLVL.

In its sample, this clonotype ranks as large. The chain couples TRBV5-4 to TRBJ2-1, with D maybe TRBD2 (6 bases). The V end lost 4 bases, the J end lost 2 bases, and 16 bases lay between the germline ends. Germline assignment: CDR1 SGHNT and CDR2 YYREEE (reference sequence). The CDR3 spans 16 residues. Here the CDR3 DNA reads TGTGCCAGCAGCCCGGCTAGCGTTAAGACCTACAATGAGCAGTTCTTC. Amino acids: CASSPASVKTYNEQFF.

This clonotype was picked up a small number of times. The chain uses TRBV28 and TRBJ2-5; D assignment may be TRBD1 or TRBD2 (5 bases each). The CDR3 runs 15 residues. Trimming left V 5 bases short and J 1 base short, with 14 bases between. The V gene's germline CDR1 is MDHEN and CDR2 SYDVKM. The CDR3 DNA follows: TGTGCCAGCAGTCCGGGACGAACATTCCAAGAGACCCAGTACTTC. Its protein product is CASSPGRTFQETQYF. Drawing the rest from reference TRBV28 and TRBJ2-5, the complete variable domain is DVKVTQSSRYLVKRTGEKVFLECVQDMDHENMFWYRQDPGLGLRLIYFSYDVKMKEKGDIPEGYSVSREKKERFSLILESASTNQTSMYLCASSPGRTFQETQYFGPGTRLLVL.

By share, this clonotype ranks as large. CDR3 sequence: CASSVYRDRDTGELFF. In DNA, the CDR3 is TGTGCCAGCAGCGTATACCGGGACAGGGACACCGGGGAGCTGTTTTTT. V gene TRBV5-6 combines with J gene TRBJ2-2; TRBD1 aligns across 9 bases. The V gene's germline CDR1 is SGHDT and CDR2 YYEEEE. The CDR3 has 16 residues. V shed 4 bases, J shed 3 bases, and the junction held 7 bases outside the gene matches.

The chain is built from TRBV30 and TRBJ2-7; 9 positions match TRBD1. This CDR3 spans 13 amino acids. Trimming removed 2 bases from V and 3 bases from J; junction bases left unmatched: 2. Germline V lookup: CDR1 GTSNPN, CDR2 SVGIG (reference sequence). CDR3 residues: CAWSWGQGYEQYF. As DNA, the CDR3 is TGTGCCTGGAGTTGGGGACAGGGCTACGAGCAGTACTTC.

By its share, this clonotype is medium-sized. The chain links TRBV6-2 or TRBV6-3 to TRBJ2-7; D call uncertain. The CDR3 length is 10 residues. V lost 8 bases and J 2 bases, leaving 4 bases between the germline ends. The germline CDR1 and CDR2 sequences are MNHEY and SVGEGT. The CDR3 DNA sequence: TGTGCCAGCGGTACCTACGAGCAGTACTTC. This codes for CASGTYEQYF.

By share, this clonotype ranks as large. CDR3 in DNA: TGTGCCGCATCGCAGGAACACTATGGCTACACCTTC. Translation gives CAASQEHYGYTF. V is TRBV19 and J is TRBJ1-2, with D hard to call. CDR1 and CDR2 from the germline V gene are LNHDA and SQIVND (reference sequence). The length of the CDR3 is 12 residues. The V gene lost 11 bases and the J gene lost 3 bases, with 13 bases spanning the gap.

This clonotype is judged medium-sized (0.01 to 0.1%). The CDR3 DNA is TGTGCCAGCAGGGGGGAAGGGTGGCCCTACAATGAGCAGTTCTTC. Amino acids: CASRGEGWPYNEQFF. The chain couples TRBV6-1 to TRBJ2-1, with D perhaps assigned TRBD1 or TRBD2 (5 bases each). In germline, CDR1 is MNHNS, CDR2 SASEGT. This CDR3 spans 15 amino acids. Trimming took 6 bases from V and 2 from J, leaving 14 bases between them.

This clonotype is categorized as large. This chain links TRBV19 with TRBJ1-6; D not resolved. The CDR3 length is 15 residues. Germline CDR1 is LNHDA and CDR2 is SQIVND (reference sequence). V lost 5 bases and J 7 bases, leaving 15 bases between the germline ends. The CDR3 DNA is TGTGCCAGTAGTCCAGGCCAAGGACCGAATTCACCCCTCCACTTT. Residues: CASSPGQGPNSPLHF.

There are a few counts of this clonotype. The chain carries TRBV28 and TRBJ2-3, with 9 bases that match TRBD1. CDR3 length equals 14 residues. Losses at the gene ends were 8 bases for V and 1 base for J; bases not matched to a gene: 4. The germline CDR1 and CDR2 sequences are MDHEN and SYDVKM. The CDR3 spells CASGRDRGTDTQYF. CDR3 DNA: TGTGCCAGCGGGAGGGACAGGGGCACAGATACGCAGTATTTT.

In its sample, this clonotype ranks as large. The chain recombines TRBV12-3 or TRBV12-4 with TRBJ1-6; TRBD1 is a possible D gene (5 bases). The CDR3 is made up of 15 amino acids. Between the trimmed V and J ends, which lost 6 bases and 6 bases, there was a span of 15 bases. CDR3: CASSLRGRANSPLHF. The CDR3 DNA reads TGTGCCAGCAGCCTGCGTGGCAGGGCTAATTCACCCCTCCACTTT.

By share, this clonotype ranks as medium-sized. This chain uses TRBV6-1 with TRBJ2-5, with D uncertain. CDR3 length: 15 amino acids. From germline, CDR1 is MNHNS and CDR2 SASEGT. Trimming took off 1 base at V and 5 bases at J, with 14 bases between the two ends. CDR3 residues: CASSEGRVGLETQYF. The CDR3 coding sequence is TGTGCCAGCAGTGAAGGTAGAGTGGGGTTGGAGACCCAGTACTTC.